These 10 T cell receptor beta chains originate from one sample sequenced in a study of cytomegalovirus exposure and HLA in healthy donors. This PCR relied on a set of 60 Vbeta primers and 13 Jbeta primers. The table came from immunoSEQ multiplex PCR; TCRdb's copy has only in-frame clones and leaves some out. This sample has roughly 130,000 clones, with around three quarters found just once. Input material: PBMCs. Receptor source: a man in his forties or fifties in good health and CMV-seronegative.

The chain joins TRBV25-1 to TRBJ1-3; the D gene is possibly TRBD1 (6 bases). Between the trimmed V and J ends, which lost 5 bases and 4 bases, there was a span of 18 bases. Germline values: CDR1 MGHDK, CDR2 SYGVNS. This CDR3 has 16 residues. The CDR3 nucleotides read TGTGCCAGCAGTCCCCCAGGGACAACCCGCGGAAACACCATATATTTT. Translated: CASSPPGTTRGNTIYF.

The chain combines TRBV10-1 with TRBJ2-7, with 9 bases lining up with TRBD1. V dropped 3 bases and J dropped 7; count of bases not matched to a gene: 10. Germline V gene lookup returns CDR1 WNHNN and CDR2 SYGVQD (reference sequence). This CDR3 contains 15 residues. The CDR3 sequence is CASSDIGQGNWEQYF. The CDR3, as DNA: TGCGCCAGCAGTGATATTGGACAGGGGAATTGGGAGCAGTACTTC.

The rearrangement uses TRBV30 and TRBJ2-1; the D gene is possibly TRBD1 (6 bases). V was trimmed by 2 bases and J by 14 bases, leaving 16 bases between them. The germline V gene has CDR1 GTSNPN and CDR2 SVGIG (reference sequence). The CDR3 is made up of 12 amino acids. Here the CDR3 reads CAWSTVDRIKFF. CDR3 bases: TGTGCCTGGAGTACCGTCGACAGGATCAAGTTCTTC. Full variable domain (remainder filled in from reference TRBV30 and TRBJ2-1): SQTIHQWPATLVQPVGSPLSLECTVEGTSNPNLYWYRQAAGRGLQLLFYSVGIGQISSEVPQNLSASRPQDRQFILSSKKLLLSDSGFYLCAWSTVDRIKFFGPGTRLTVL.

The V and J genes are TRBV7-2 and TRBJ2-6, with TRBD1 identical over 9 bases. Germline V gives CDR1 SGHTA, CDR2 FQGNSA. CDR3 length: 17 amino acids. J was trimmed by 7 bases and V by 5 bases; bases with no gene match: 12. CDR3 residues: CASSRGIGTGRANVLTF. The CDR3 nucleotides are TGTGCCAGCAGCCGGGGCATCGGGACAGGGCGTGCCAACGTCCTGACTTTC.

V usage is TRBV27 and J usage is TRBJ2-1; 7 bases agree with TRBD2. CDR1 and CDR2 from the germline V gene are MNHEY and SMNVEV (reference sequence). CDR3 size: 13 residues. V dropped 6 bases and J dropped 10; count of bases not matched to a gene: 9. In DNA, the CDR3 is TGTGCCAGCAGGAGACTAGCCCACCCAGAGCAGTTCTTC. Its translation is CASRRLAHPEQFF.

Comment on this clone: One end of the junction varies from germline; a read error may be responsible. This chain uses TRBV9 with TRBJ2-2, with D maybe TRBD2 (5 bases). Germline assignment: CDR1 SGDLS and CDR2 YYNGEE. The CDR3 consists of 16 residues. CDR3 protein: CASSVGRVPNSGELFF. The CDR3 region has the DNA TGTGCCAGCAGCGTAGGGCGGGTTCCGAACTCCGGGGAGCTGTTTTTT. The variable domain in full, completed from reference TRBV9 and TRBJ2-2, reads DSGVTQTPKHLITATGQRVTLRCSPRSGDLSVYWYQQSLDQGLQFLIQYYNGEERAKGNILERFSAQQFPDLHSELNLSSLELGDSALYFCASSVGRVPNSGELFFGEGSRLTVL.

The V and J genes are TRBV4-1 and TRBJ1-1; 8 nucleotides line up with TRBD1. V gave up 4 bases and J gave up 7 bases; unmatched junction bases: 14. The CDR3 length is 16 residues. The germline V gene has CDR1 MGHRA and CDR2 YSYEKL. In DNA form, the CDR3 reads TGCGCCAGCAGCCTCACCGCCGGGACAGGCGGGAGTGAAGCTTTCTTT. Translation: CASSLTAGTGGSEAFF.

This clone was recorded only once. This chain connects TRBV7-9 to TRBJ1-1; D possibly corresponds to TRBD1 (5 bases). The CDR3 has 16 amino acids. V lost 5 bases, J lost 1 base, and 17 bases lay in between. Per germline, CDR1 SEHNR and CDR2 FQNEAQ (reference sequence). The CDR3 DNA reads TGTGCCAGCAGCACCGAAGCGGGACTCCAGAACACTGAAGCTTTCTTT. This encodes CASSTEAGLQNTEAFF.

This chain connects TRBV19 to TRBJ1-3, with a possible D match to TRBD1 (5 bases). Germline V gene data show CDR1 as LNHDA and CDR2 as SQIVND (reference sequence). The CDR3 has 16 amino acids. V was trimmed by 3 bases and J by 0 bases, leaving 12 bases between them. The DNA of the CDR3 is TGTGCCAGTAGTATGGGCAGGGTCAGCTCTGGAAACACCATATATTTT. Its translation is CASSMGRVSSGNTIYF.

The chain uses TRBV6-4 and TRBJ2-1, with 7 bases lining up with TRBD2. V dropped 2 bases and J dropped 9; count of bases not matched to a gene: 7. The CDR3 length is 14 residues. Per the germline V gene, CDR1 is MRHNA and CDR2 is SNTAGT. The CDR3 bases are TGTGCCAGCAGTGACGAGCGGGAAGCGATTGAGCAGTTCTTC. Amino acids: CASSDEREAIEQFF.